This TCR beta chain was recovered during a study of T cell responses to AZD1222 COVID-19 vaccine. For the study at large: Samples with a second dose at about 4 or about 12 weeks were pooled together. Study outcomes and limitations: Samples come after the peak T cell response, not at day 14. Baseline antibody screening turned up just a handful of seropositive AZD1222 recipients. Variant regions that are unmutated are reportedly the target of nearly half of spike-specific TCRs.

Concerning this clone itself: The antigen is unknown.

The germline gives CDR1 SGHVS, CDR2 FNYEAQ. CDR3 length: 16 residues. After removal of 1 base from V and 4 bases from J, the junction contained 8 bases not matched to a gene. This table comes from immunoSEQ multiplex PCR, and its TCRdb copy is limited to in-frame clones, with some not included. The sample has 120,000 or so clones, about nine tenths seen once. The rearrangement joins TRBV7-6 to TRBJ1-2; 8 bases line up with TRBD1. This TCR derives from an adult in good health. The input for sequencing was peripheral blood, taken on day 0 of AZD1222 vaccination. CDR3 sequence (DNA): TGTGCCAGCAGCTTAGAAGCAGGGGGCTCTCGCTATGGCTACACCTTC. Its protein is CASSLEAGGSRYGYTF.